This TCR beta chain appears in the sequencing data of a study of shared clonotypes between healthy human individuals. About the research overall: Ranging from 18 to 49 in age, donors were two women and a few men. Study results and limitations: It was observed that 4% to 6% of naive CD4 clonotypes were shared across a handful of donors.

There were no recent acute infections or vaccinations among the donors, who were healthy HIV-negative adults. Nashville, Tennessee was home to all donors, each a Caucasian adult. The repertoire was sequenced with immunoSEQ multiplex PCR; TCRdb's copy has only in-frame clones and lacks some. This table has around 2.5 million clones, approximately 93% appearing once. Comments on this clone: Its specificity is unknown.

This sequence was found in a man between 18 and 35 years old in good health. Some clones in this sample may be carry-over from other donors' samples. The sequenced sample was naive CD4+ T cells from PBMCs. Sample subset: CD45RA+ positively selected.

The CDR3 coding sequence is TGTGCCAGCAGCTTAACTAGGGAGGTTAGATACAATGAGCAGTTCTTC. This translates into CASSLTREVRYNEQFF. This chain uses TRBV7-3 with TRBJ2-1, with a weak D call TRBD2 (6 bases). This CDR3 contains 16 residues. CDR1 and CDR2 (germline): SGHTA, FQGTGA. Trimming took off 0 bases at V and 4 bases at J, with 13 bases between the two ends.